The rows below give T cell receptor beta chains drawn from one sample of a study of cytomegalovirus exposure and HLA in healthy donors. Sequenced by immunoSEQ multiplex PCR; TCRdb stores in-frame clones only, minus some. Here the sample spans roughly 140,000 clones, approximately 68% being singletons. Sequenced: PBMCs. All receptors come from a man between 60 and 75 years old in good health and CMV-seronegative. The CDR3 runs from the conserved cysteine through the conserved F or W. Each record gives: D gene, J gene, clone size, V gene, CDR3 length, CDR3 protein, CDR3 DNA. A D gene is named only where the DNA matches it firmly. Clone size appears in some rows only: once, few, many, or a class for an expanded clone.

>TRBD1|TRBJ2-7|few|TRBV30|13
CAWNGQGGGEQYF
TGTGCCTGGAACGGACAGGGGGGCGGCGAGCAGTACTTC
>-|TRBJ1-6|few|TRBV9|13
CASSVGLYSPLHF
TGTGCCAGCAGCGTAGGGCTGTATTCACCCCTCCACTTT
>TRBD1|TRBJ2-2|-|TRBV9|16
CASSVGRDRVTGELFF
TGTGCCAGCAGCGTAGGAAGGGACAGGGTCACCGGGGAGCTGTTTTTT
>-|TRBJ2-1|-|TRBV19|14
CASAPWGLADEQFF
TGTGCCAGTGCCCCCTGGGGTCTAGCCGATGAGCAGTTCTTC
>TRBD1|TRBJ1-1|-|TRBV6-1|14
CASSGTGGLTEAFF
TGTGCCAGCAGTGGTACAGGGGGTTTGACTGAAGCTTTCTTT
>TRBD1|TRBJ2-7|-|TRBV2|15
CASSVDRVSAYEQYF
TGTGCCAGCAGCGTGGACAGGGTATCGGCCTACGAGCAGTACTTC
>-|TRBJ2-5|once|TRBV6-1|15
CASTRTGNGQETQYF
TGTGCCAGCACCCGCACAGGGAATGGGCAAGAGACCCAGTACTTC
>-|TRBJ1-2|-|TRBV7-9|12
CASSLGTGGYTF
TGTGCCAGCAGCTTAGGCACAGGCGGCTACACCTTC
>TRBD1|TRBJ2-7|-|TRBV7-2|16
CASSLARDRFTYEQYF
TGTGCCAGCAGCTTAGCCAGGGACAGGTTCACCTACGAGCAGTACTTC
>TRBD1|TRBJ2-7|-|TRBV19|17
CASVPAAGTGVSYEQYF
TGTGCCAGTGTCCCAGCCGCCGGGACAGGGGTCTCCTACGAGCAGTACTTC
>-|TRBJ2-1|-|TRBV7-2|16
CASSRLWTQAYNEQFF
TGTGCCAGCAGCCGGCTATGGACTCAGGCGTACAATGAGCAGTTCTTC
>-|TRBJ1-1|once|TRBV5-1|14
CASSLAQGNTEAFF
TGCGCCAGCAGCTTGGCACAGGGTAACACTGAAGCTTTCTTT
>-|TRBJ1-5|-|TRBV30|16
CAWTEESGGAGQPQHF
TGTGCCTGGACTGAGGAGTCGGGGGGCGCGGGACAGCCCCAGCATTTT
>-|TRBJ1-4|-|TRBV11-2|15
CASSLNPRADEKLFF
TGTGCCAGCAGCTTAAACCCCCGAGCGGATGAAAAACTGTTTTTT
>TRBD2|TRBJ2-1|-|TRBV5-4|16
CASSLPRLAGRNEQFF
TGTGCCAGCAGCTTGCCCCGACTAGCGGGACGCAATGAGCAGTTCTTC
>TRBD2|TRBJ2-7|-|TRBV2|14
CASSDRGRADEQYF
TGTGCCAGCAGTGATCGCGGGAGGGCCGACGAGCAGTACTTC
>-|TRBJ2-5|-|TRBV29-1|18
CSVEDVNRDLQLGGTQYF
TGCAGCGTTGAAGACGTTAATCGGGACCTCCAACTAGGGGGGACCCAGTACTTC
>TRBD2|TRBJ2-5|few|TRBV5-1|15
CASSFGLAGGETQYF
TGCGCCAGCAGCTTTGGACTAGCGGGAGGGGAGACCCAGTACTTC
>TRBD1|TRBJ1-5|once|TRBV19|16
CASSDRDRGTNQPQHF
TGTGCCAGTAGTGACCGGGACAGGGGAACGAATCAGCCCCAGCATTTT
>-|TRBJ1-1|-|TRBV19|15
CASSTYGLMNTEAFF
TGTGCCAGTAGTACTTATGGGCTCATGAACACTGAAGCTTTCTTT
>-|TRBJ1-5|-|TRBV7-2|15
CASSLSPGNNQPQHF
TGTGCCAGCAGCCTCTCCCCAGGGAACAATCAGCCCCAGCATTTT
>TRBD2|TRBJ2-3|once|TRBV6-1|14
CASSRGTTTDTQYF
TGTGCCAGCAGTCGAGGGACTACCACAGATACGCAGTATTTT
>TRBD2|TRBJ2-5|-|TRBV28|14
CASSSGTRQETQYF
TGTGCCAGCAGTTCGGGGACTAGACAAGAGACCCAGTACTTC
>-|TRBJ2-6|-|TRBV27|14
CASSPPAGANVLTF
TGTGCCAGCAGTCCCCCGGCTGGGGCCAACGTCCTGACTTTC
>-|TRBJ2-7|-|TRBV28|13
CASSLPNSEEQYF
TGTGCCAGCAGTTTGCCAAACTCGGAGGAGCAGTACTTC
>-|TRBJ2-7|-|TRBV11-3|14
CASSPGLSGYEQYF
TGTGCCAGCAGCCCGGGACTTTCTGGATACGAGCAGTACTTC
>TRBD2|TRBJ2-3|-|TRBV6-8|15
CASTPGGLAPDTQYF
TGTGCCAGCACTCCGGGGGGACTAGCGCCAGATACGCAGTATTTT
>TRBD2|TRBJ2-3|-|TRBV28|15
CASSLRTSGSDTQYF
TGTGCCAGCAGTCTTCGGACTAGCGGGTCGGATACGCAGTATTTT
>-|TRBJ2-2|-|TRBV7-2|13
CASSQGRTGELFF
TGTGCCAGCAGCCAAGGGAGAACCGGGGAGCTGTTTTTT
>-|TRBJ1-5|few|TRBV2|13
CASRRDSNQPQHF
TGTGCCAGCAGAAGAGATAGCAATCAGCCCCAGCATTTT